A single sample gave rise to the 31 T cell receptor beta chains below, sequenced in a study of T cell repertoires in cytomegalovirus infection (dated by TCRdb to the late 2010s). TCRdb names Illumina HiSeq 1500 as the instrument used. TCRdb reanalyzed the raw reads on its own, using fastp at Q25 for trimming and MiXCR for clone calling, and kept in-frame beta chains. Rows matching on CDR3 protein sequence are summarized as one entry with the most common DNA and genes. This sample comprises over 200,000 distinct CDR3 sequences, 12% to 15% of them detected only once. The ten largest account for about 8.7% of the sample. The source material was PBMCs. These receptors were taken from a human donor in good health (CMV status not recorded). Some clones in this sample may be carry-over from other donors' samples.

This clonotype was picked up a small number of times. This rearrangement joins TRBV2 to TRBJ1-4, with D perhaps matching TRBD1 (6 bases). The CDR3 is made up of 13 amino acids. V lost 9 bases to trimming and J lost 6 bases, with 14 bases between them. Germline-derived CDR1 and CDR2 are SNHLY and FYNNEI. The CDR3 DNA reads TGTGCCAGGGGATCCAACAGGGATGAAAAACTGTTTTTT. This encodes CARGSNRDEKLFF.

The genes are TRBV2 and TRBJ1-3, with D perhaps TRBD1 (5 bases). The V and J ends lost 6 bases and 2 bases respectively, with 11 bases between them. The CDR3 totals 14 residues. Germline V gene data show CDR1 as SNHLY and CDR2 as FYNNEI. The CDR3 coding sequence is TGTGCCAGCAGGAGTGGGGGACCTGGAAACACCATATATTTT. Translation: CASRSGGPGNTIYF.

This clonotype was recorded at least ten times. V and J are TRBV7-8 and TRBJ1-1; D is possibly TRBD1 (5 bases). Per germline, CDR1 SGHVS and CDR2 FQNEAQ. This CDR3 comprises 14 residues. V was trimmed by 1 base and J by 4 bases, leaving 10 bases between them. Here the CDR3 reads CASSLGRAGTEAFF. The CDR3 DNA reads as TGTGCCAGCAGCTTAGGCAGGGCGGGCACTGAAGCTTTCTTT.

The chain combines TRBV4-1 with TRBJ2-3; D not certain. The germline V and J ends were trimmed by 8 bases and 2 bases, with 11 bases remaining between them. CDR3 size: 13 residues. Per the germline V gene, CDR1 is MGHRA and CDR2 is YSYEKL. The DNA of the CDR3 is TGCGCCAGCGGCCCCGTGTCCACAGATACGCAGTATTTT. Translation gives CASGPVSTDTQYF.

This clonotype occurred many times. This chain links TRBV7-2 with TRBJ1-1, with 9 positions matching TRBD1. V was clipped by 2 bases and J by 6 bases; unmatched bases: 7. CDR1 and CDR2 (germline): SGHTA, FQGNSA. The CDR3 runs 15 residues. CDR3 nucleotide sequence: TGTGCCAGCAGCTTAATGACAGGGGGAAGGTCTGAAGCTTTCTTT. This gives the protein CASSLMTGGRSEAFF.

This clonotype came up many times. The V gene is TRBV29-1, the J gene TRBJ2-7; 14 nucleotides align to TRBD2. Germline V gives CDR1 SQVTM, CDR2 ANQGSEA. This CDR3 region has 16 residues. V trimming: 2 bases; J trimming: 2 bases; junction bases outside the gene matches: 5. The CDR3 DNA is TGCAGCGTTGAAACGGGACTAGCGGGAGCCCCCTACGAGCAGTACTTC. This translates into CSVETGLAGAPYEQYF.

This clonotype was seen ten or more times. This sequence joins TRBV6-1 and TRBJ2-1; tentatively, D is TRBD1 (6 bases). Trimming left V 3 bases short and J 0 bases short, with 9 bases between. Germline CDR1 is MNHNS and CDR2 is SASEGT. The CDR3 runs 15 residues. The CDR3: CASSEGAASYNEQFF. The CDR3 coding sequence is TGTGCCAGCAGTGAGGGGGCGGCCTCCTACAATGAGCAGTTCTTC.

This CDR3 is CASSYTGLAGDRTDTQYF. The CDR3 bases are TGTGCCAGCAGTTACACCGGGTTAGCGGGAGACCGCACAGATACGCAGTATTTT. The rearrangement links TRBV6-5 to TRBJ2-3; 9 bases match TRBD2. V was clipped by 2 bases and J by 1 base; unmatched bases: 10. The CDR3 contains 18 residues. CDR1 and CDR2 (germline): MNHEY, SVGAGI.

This clonotype was seen at least ten times. The rearrangement uses TRBV12-5 and TRBJ2-3; D uncertain. Germline lookup yields CDR1 LGHNT and CDR2 FRNRAP. The CDR3 sequence is 13 residues long. V was cut by 1 base and J by 15 bases, with 17 bases left in between. The chain's CDR3 is CASGLEISGREYF. In DNA form, the CDR3 reads TGTGCTAGTGGTTTGGAAATAAGTGGGCGCGAATATTTT.

In this sample, this clonotype turned up many times. The chain recombines TRBV7-2 with TRBJ1-4, with D unclear. CDR1 and CDR2 (germline): SGHTA, FQGNSA. The V and J ends lost 4 bases and 3 bases respectively, with 9 bases between them. CDR3 length: 14 residues. CDR3 DNA: TGTGCCAGCAGCTCCGGGCCACCTAATGAAAAACTGTTTTTT. It specifies CASSSGPPNEKLFF.

This clonotype was seen ten or more times. The genes are TRBV4-2 and TRBJ2-1, with D maybe TRBD2 (6 bases). This CDR3 has 22 residues. Germline assignment: CDR1 LGHNA and CDR2 YNFKEQ. Trimming cost V 2 bases and J 1 base, with 30 bases left between them. The CDR3 loop reads CASSQRTPGSLGGVPSYNEQFF. The CDR3 DNA is TGTGCCAGCAGCCAACGAACACCCGGGTCCCTCGGAGGGGTCCCTTCCTACAATGAGCAGTTCTTC.

This clonotype was picked up many times. The V and J genes are TRBV7-8 and TRBJ2-7; 10 bases align to TRBD1. The V gene's germline CDR1 is SGHVS and CDR2 FQNEAQ. J lost 3 bases, V lost 5 bases, and 7 bases had no gene match. This CDR3 comprises 15 residues. CDR3 residues: CASSPWDRGSYEQYF. The CDR3 region has the DNA TGTGCCAGCAGCCCCTGGGACAGGGGAAGCTACGAGCAGTACTTC. Variable domain in full (rest from reference TRBV7-8 and TRBJ2-7): GAGVSQSPRYKVAKRGQDVALRCDPISGHVSLFWYQQALGQGPEFLTYFQNEAQLDKSGLPSDRFFAERPEGSVSTLKIQRTQQEDSAVYLCASSPWDRGSYEQYFGPGTRLTVT.

About this clonotype: Possible read error: a much larger clone is one base away. The genes are TRBV12-3 or TRBV12-4 and TRBJ2-7; D possibly uses TRBD1 or TRBD2 (5 bases each). This CDR3 is 14 amino acids long. Trimming left V 4 bases short and J 5 bases short, with 15 bases between. CDR3 in DNA: TGTGCCAGCAGTTCTGGGGCCGCGACTAACGAGCAGTACTTC. Protein: CASSSGAATNEQYF.

The chain links TRBV15 to TRBJ2-7; TRBD1 agrees at 9 bases. Germline CDR1 and CDR2: LNHNV and YYDKDF (reference sequence). There are 15 residues in the CDR3. V lost 0 bases, J lost 2 bases, and 2 bases stayed unmatched. The CDR3 loop reads CATSREQGAAYEQYF. The DNA of the CDR3 is TGTGCCACCAGCAGAGAACAGGGGGCGGCCTACGAGCAGTACTTC.

This rearrangement joins TRBV20-1 to TRBJ1-1, with D unclear. The CDR3 totals 12 residues. The V end lost 6 bases, the J end lost 1 base, and 9 bases lay between the germline ends. CDR1 is DFQATT, CDR2 SNEGSKA, per germline (reference sequence). Written as DNA, the CDR3 is TGCAGTGCGTACATAGGGAACACTGAAGCTTTCTTT. As protein: CSAYIGNTEAFF.

J is TRBJ2-7 and V is TRBV11-2, with D possibly matching TRBD2 (6 bases). CDR1 is SGHAT and CDR2 is FQNNGV in the germline V gene. The CDR3 totals 15 residues. Deletions cut 3 bases from V and 0 bases from J, with 12 bases between. CDR3 amino acids: CASSFPGGSSYEQYF. CDR3 DNA sequence: TGTGCCAGCAGCTTTCCCGGGGGTAGCTCCTACGAGCAGTACTTC. The complete variable domain, with remaining parts taken from reference TRBV11-2 and TRBJ2-7, reads EAGVAQSPRYKIIEKRQSVAFWCNPISGHATLYWYQQILGQGPKLLIQFQNNGVVDDSQLPKDRFSAERLKGVDSTLKIQPAKLEDSAVYLCASSFPGGSSYEQYFGPGTRLTVT.

Concerning this clonotype itself: A read error may explain this, as a much larger clone is one base away. The chain is built from TRBV28 and TRBJ2-6; D tentatively fits TRBD1 or TRBD2 (6 bases each). Germline values: CDR1 MDHEN, CDR2 SYDVKM. The CDR3 sequence is 15 residues long. The V and J ends lost 6 bases and 2 bases respectively, with 11 bases between them. The CDR3 loop is CASRPGAAGANVLTF. Here the CDR3 DNA reads TGTGCCAGCAGACCGGGGGCAGCTGGGGCCAACGTCCTGACTTTC.

This clonotype was picked up many times. The chain links TRBV10-1 to TRBJ2-7, with 9 bases matching TRBD1. The CDR3 runs to 15 residues. Per the germline V gene, CDR1 is WNHNN and CDR2 is SYGVQD (reference sequence). V was clipped by 4 bases and J by 4 bases; unmatched bases: 8. The CDR3 reads CASSGPRTGEYEQYF. The CDR3, as DNA: TGCGCCAGCAGTGGCCCCCGGACAGGGGAATACGAGCAGTACTTC.

This clonotype was observed at least ten times. The V call is TRBV7-9, the J call TRBJ1-2; D gene uncertain. The V end lost 2 bases, the J end lost 2 bases, and 3 bases lay between the germline ends. Germline V CDR1 and CDR2: SEHNR, FQNEAQ (reference sequence). This CDR3 is built from 12 residues. The CDR3 nucleotides are TGTGCCAGCAGCTTACAAAACTATGGCTACACCTTC. Protein sequence: CASSLQNYGYTF.

Of note for this clonotype: An end of the junction differs from the germline gene, which may be a read error. V is TRBV6-2 or TRBV6-3 and J is TRBJ2-5; D gene ambiguous. This CDR3 contains 13 residues. From germline, CDR1 is MNHEY and CDR2 SVGEGT. The CDR3 nucleotides read TGTGCCAGCAGTTACGGGCTGCAAGCGACCCAGTACTTC. Translated: CASSYGLQATQYF.

This clonotype was seen only a few times. The chain recombines TRBV5-1 with TRBJ2-5, with TRBD1 as a possible D gene (6 bases). Germline loops: CDR1 SGHRS, CDR2 YFSETQ. There are 14 residues in the CDR3. V dropped 4 bases and J dropped 2 bases, with 12 bases sitting between them. The CDR3 loop reads CASSLRTVQETQYF. CDR3 DNA: TGCGCCAGCAGCCTACGGACAGTTCAAGAGACCCAGTACTTC.

The sample holds a few counts of this clonotype. The genes are TRBV29-1 and TRBJ1-2; no clear D. Trimming left V 1 base short and J 8 bases short, with 8 bases between. This CDR3 has 11 residues. Germline CDR1 reads SQVTM; CDR2 reads ANQGSEA. The CDR3 loop reads CSVEAGGGYTF. CDR3 bases: TGCAGCGTTGAAGCGGGTGGCGGCTACACCTTC.

The table lists this clonotype with many counts. CDR3 coding DNA: TGCGCCAGCAGCCAGAGTCCGGGACAGGGCCACTACGAGCAGTACTTC. Translated: CASSQSPGQGHYEQYF. The chain joins TRBV4-1 to TRBJ2-7; 9 nucleotides match TRBD1. With 3 bases clipped from V and 3 bases from J, the junction kept 9 bases outside the gene matches. Germline CDR1 and CDR2: MGHRA and YSYEKL. The CDR3 length is 16 residues.

This clonotype was counted only a few times. The chain couples TRBV6-2 or TRBV6-3 to TRBJ2-3, with D possibly being TRBD2 (6 bases). Trimming pared 7 bases from V and 3 bases from J, leaving 20 bases between. CDR1 and CDR2 from the germline V gene are MNHEY and SVGEGT. CDR3 length: 16 residues. The CDR3 sequence is CASNLRERPGTDTQYF. CDR3 DNA: TGTGCCAGCAACCTACGGGAGAGGCCGGGGACAGATACGCAGTATTTT.

The V gene is TRBV29-1, the J gene TRBJ2-3; TRBD2 is a possible D gene (6 bases). Per germline, CDR1 SQVTM and CDR2 ANQGSEA. The CDR3 has 13 residues. Deletions cut 3 bases from V and 2 bases from J, with 9 bases between. The CDR3 spells CSVDERVTDTQYF. CDR3 nucleotides: TGCAGCGTTGACGAGCGGGTCACAGATACGCAGTATTTT.

This clonotype occurred a few times. CDR3 in amino acids: CASSRSGTSYEQYF. In DNA, the CDR3 is TGTGCCAGCAGCCGTAGCGGGACCTCCTACGAGCAGTACTTC. The J gene is TRBJ2-7, the V gene TRBV6-2 or TRBV6-3, with 8 positions matching TRBD2. The CDR3 runs to 14 residues. With 6 bases clipped from V and 0 bases from J, the junction kept 4 bases outside the gene matches. CDR1 is MNHEY, CDR2 SVGEGT, per germline.

J is TRBJ2-5 and V is TRBV20-1; D unresolved. Trimming took off 2 bases at V and 5 bases at J, with 18 bases between the two ends. This CDR3 region has 15 residues. CDR1 DFQATT and CDR2 SNEGSKA come from the germline V gene (reference sequence). This chain's CDR3 is CSARSGWLGKETQYF. CDR3 sequence (DNA): TGCAGTGCTAGATCCGGGTGGTTGGGAAAGGAGACCCAGTACTTC.

At least ten counts were recorded for this clonotype. This chain connects TRBV19 to TRBJ1-3; D is possibly TRBD1 (5 bases). This CDR3 has 15 amino acids. V shed 4 bases and J shed 1 base, with 11 bases lying between them. Germline V lookup: CDR1 LNHDA, CDR2 SQIVND (reference sequence). The CDR3 reads CASSKGPGSGNTIYF. The CDR3 DNA reads as TGTGCCAGTAGTAAGGGGCCAGGATCTGGAAACACCATATATTTT.

CDR3 sequence reads: CATGAFSGANVLTF. The CDR3 DNA reads as TGTGCCACCGGCGCCTTCTCTGGGGCCAACGTCCTGACTTTC. The J gene is TRBJ2-6, the V gene TRBV2; D is unclear. V lost 10 bases to trimming and J lost 0 bases, with 10 bases between them. CDR1 and CDR2 (germline): SNHLY, FYNNEI. This CDR3 has 14 residues.

This clonotype was found many times. The chain is built from TRBV4-1 and TRBJ1-1; D possibly corresponds to TRBD1 (6 bases). From germline, CDR1 is MGHRA and CDR2 YSYEKL. The ends were cut back, 0 bases at V and 2 bases at J, with 19 bases in the middle. CDR3 length: 18 amino acids. The CDR3 reads CASSQDMWGANPNTEAFF. The CDR3 DNA follows: TGCGCCAGCAGCCAAGATATGTGGGGGGCAAATCCCAACACTGAAGCTTTCTTT.

This clonotype was recorded a few times. The chain joins TRBV5-3 to TRBJ2-3; 9 bases are a match to TRBD1. TRBV5-3 is known as an ORF, though its function is uncertain. The V gene end was trimmed by 8 bases and the J gene end by 5 bases; junction bases not matched to a gene: 9. This CDR3 has 14 amino acids. CDR3 amino acids: CASSNRGRLDTQYF. The CDR3 DNA reads as TGTGCCAGCAGCAACAGGGGGCGCCTAGATACGCAGTATTTT.